The 17 T cell receptor beta chains listed next were all sequenced from one sample in a study of T-cell memory formation after mild COVID-19. Each CDR3 protein is one row after TCRdb ran MiXCR on the 5' RACE reads. The data show roughly 120,000 distinct CDR3 sequences, 22% seen once. The sequencing sample was made of PBMCs or a T cell subset sorted from them (not recorded which). The origin of the receptors is a man younger than 30 who had mild COVID-19 (a few samples of this study predate the infection). Cell type and time point are not known.

The chain uses TRBV7-6 and TRBJ2-6, with 7 bases lining up with TRBD1. Trimming took 4 bases from V and 3 from J; bases not matched to a gene: 15. This CDR3 has 19 residues. Germline CDR1 SGHVS, CDR2 FNYEAQ. This CDR3 is CASSSYDRDALVGANVLTF. CDR3 bases: TGTGCCAGCAGCTCATATGACAGGGACGCCTTGGTTGGGGCCAACGTCCTGACTTTC.

V gene TRBV9 combines with J gene TRBJ2-2; D is perhaps TRBD1 (5 bases). Germline V gene lookup returns CDR1 SGDLS and CDR2 YYNGEE. Trimming took off 0 bases at V and 1 base at J, with 7 bases between the two ends. This CDR3 has 15 amino acids. The CDR3 DNA is TGTGCCAGCAGCGTAGTAGGGGAGAACACCGGGGAGCTGTTTTTT. It encodes CASSVVGENTGELFF.

This sequence joins TRBV25-1 and TRBJ2-2; no clear D gene. This CDR3 has 14 residues. Trimming left V 3 bases short and J 0 bases short, with 5 bases between. The V gene's germline CDR1 is MGHDK and CDR2 SYGVNS. The CDR3 DNA reads TGTGCCAGCAGTGACAGGACGAACACCGGGGAGCTGTTTTTT. Translating it yields CASSDRTNTGELFF.

There are a few counts of this clonotype. V is TRBV12-3 or TRBV12-4 and J is TRBJ2-3; D tentatively reads TRBD1 or TRBD2 (6 bases each). The ends were cut back, 1 base at V and 5 bases at J, with 16 bases in the middle. This CDR3 is built from 16 residues. The CDR3 reads CASSLGWGAHQDTQYF. The CDR3 DNA reads as TGTGCCAGCAGTTTAGGTTGGGGGGCGCACCAAGATACGCAGTATTTT.

CDR3 residues: CASQHTGVNTIYF. The DNA for the CDR3 is TGTGCCAGCCAGCACACAGGGGTTAACACCATATATTTT. This rearrangement joins TRBV25-1 to TRBJ1-3; TRBD1 matches at 7 bases. CDR1 and CDR2 (germline): MGHDK, SYGVNS. CDR3 size: 13 residues. The V segment lost 8 bases and the J segment 7 bases; nucleotides outside the gene matches: 8.

The chain joins TRBV27 to TRBJ1-1, with D perhaps TRBD1 (5 bases). This CDR3 is built from 15 residues. CDR1 MNHEY and CDR2 SMNVEV come from the germline V gene (reference sequence). Trimming stripped 4 bases from V and 4 bases from J, with 16 bases between. CDR3 bases: TGTGCCAGCAGTTCGACTCCAGGGTTGGGCACTGAAGCTTTCTTT. It is translated as CASSSTPGLGTEAFF.

CDR3 in DNA: TGTGCCAGCAGCTTAAACAGGCAGATGGGGACTGAAGCTTTCTTT. Translation gives CASSLNRQMGTEAFF. The chain employs TRBV11-2 and TRBJ1-1; maybe TRBD1 (5 bases). V was trimmed by 2 bases and J by 5 bases, leaving 15 bases between them. CDR1 is SGHAT and CDR2 is FQNNGV in the germline V gene. The CDR3 has 15 amino acids.

The genes are TRBV3-1 and TRBJ2-3; D unresolved. Per germline, CDR1 LGHDT and CDR2 YNNKEL (reference sequence). Trimming shortened V by 2 bases and J by 2 bases, and 8 bases separated the two germline ends. CDR3 length: 14 residues. The CDR3 is CASSQWRYTDTQYF. CDR3 DNA sequence: TGTGCCAGCAGCCAATGGCGGTACACAGATACGCAGTATTTT.

This CDR3 is CSVAGVESSTDTQYF. CDR3 coding DNA: TGCAGCGTTGCGGGGGTAGAATCTAGCACAGATACGCAGTATTTT. This rearrangement joins TRBV29-1 to TRBJ2-3, with D possibly TRBD2 on 6 matching bases. From germline, CDR1 is SQVTM and CDR2 ANQGSEA. The CDR3 covers 15 residues. Trimming stripped 4 bases from V and 0 bases from J, with 14 bases between.

This clonotype was seen only a few times. The genes are TRBV11-1 and TRBJ2-3; D not resolved. Germline V gene data show CDR1 as SGHAT and CDR2 as FQDESV (reference sequence). The CDR3 is 16 amino acids. V was clipped by 5 bases and J by 0 bases, with 15 bases between them. CDR3 in DNA: TGTGCCAGCAGCGAGAGCCTGACGACTAGCACAGATACGCAGTATTTT. Residues: CASSESLTTSTDTQYF. The complete variable domain, with remaining parts taken from reference TRBV11-1 and TRBJ2-3, reads EAEVAQSPRYKITEKSQAVAFWCDPISGHATLYWYRQILGQGPELLVQFQDESVVDDSQLPKDRFSAERLKGVDSTLKIQPAELGDSAMYLCASSESLTTSTDTQYFGPGTRLTVL.

The chain is built from TRBV12-3 or TRBV12-4 and TRBJ2-4; maybe TRBD1 (5 bases). V lost 1 base and J lost 9, with 19 bases in between. The CDR3 is made up of 16 amino acids. The CDR3 spells CASSLEERAGQGIQYF. The CDR3 nucleotides read TGTGCCAGCAGTTTAGAGGAAAGGGCAGGACAAGGCATTCAGTACTTC.

This clonotype was observed many times. This rearrangement joins TRBV4-3 to TRBJ2-3, with a possible D match to TRBD2 (7 bases). Per the germline V gene, CDR1 is LGHNA and CDR2 is YSLEER. V was cut by 1 base and J by 2 bases, with 16 bases left in between. The CDR3 covers 17 residues. CDR3 nucleotides: TGCGCCAGCAGCCAAGGTTCTGCGGGGGCTTACACAGATACGCAGTATTTT. It codes for CASSQGSAGAYTDTQYF.

J is TRBJ2-7 and V is TRBV12-3 or TRBV12-4; 9 bases align to TRBD1. The CDR3 consists of 13 residues. The V and J ends lost 6 bases and 9 bases, in that order; junction bases with no gene match: 9. CDR3 nucleotide sequence: TGTGCCAGCAGACCGGGGACAGGGTCCGGGCAGTACTTC. It is translated as CASRPGTGSGQYF.

The gene calls are TRBV12-5 and TRBJ1-1, with 7 bases fitting TRBD1. The CDR3 has 15 amino acids. V shed 2 bases and J 3 bases; nucleotides not matched to a gene: 6. Looked up from germline, CDR1 is LGHNT and CDR2 is FRNRAP. This CDR3 reads CASGLIQGLDTEAFF. The CDR3 DNA is TGTGCTAGTGGTTTGATACAGGGGTTGGACACTGAAGCTTTCTTT.

There are many counts of this clonotype. The chain combines TRBV7-9 with TRBJ2-5; TRBD2 agrees at 12 bases. The CDR3 sequence is 16 residues long. Per germline, CDR1 SEHNR and CDR2 FQNEAQ (reference sequence). With 4 bases clipped from V and 2 bases from J, the junction kept 5 bases outside the gene matches. CDR3 region: CASSSTSGGVQETQYF. The CDR3 nucleotides read TGTGCCAGCAGCTCGACTAGCGGGGGAGTTCAAGAGACCCAGTACTTC. The full variable domain, its missing parts supplied by reference TRBV7-9 and TRBJ2-5, is DTGVSQNPRHKITKRGQNVTFRCDPISEHNRLYWYRQTLGQGPEFLTYFQNEAQLEKSRLLSDRFSAERPKGSFSTLEIQRTEQGDSAMYLCASSSTSGGVQETQYFGPGTRLLVL.

This clonotype showed up just a few times. The genes are TRBV24-1 and TRBJ2-2; D may be TRBD1 or TRBD2 (5 bases each). Germline CDR1 and CDR2: KGHDR and SFDVKD. Trimming removed 4 bases from V and 6 bases from J, with 14 bases in between. The CDR3 length is 15 residues. This CDR3 is CATSDTGLGPGELFF. CDR3 nucleotide sequence: TGTGCCACCAGTGACACCGGGCTGGGACCCGGGGAGCTGTTTTTT.

The genes are TRBV6-2 or TRBV6-3 and TRBJ2-3; weak D call: TRBD2 (7 bases). CDR1 and CDR2 (germline): MNHEY, SVGEGT. The CDR3 is 15 residues long. The germline V and J ends were trimmed by 8 bases and 2 bases, with 17 bases remaining between them. The CDR3 is CASCHPGGPTDTQYF. CDR3 nucleotides: TGTGCCAGCTGCCACCCCGGGGGGCCCACAGATACGCAGTATTTT.